The rows below give T cell receptor beta chains drawn from one sample of a study of cytomegalovirus exposure and HLA in healthy donors. Method: immunoSEQ multiplex PCR; TCRdb's copy keeps in-frame clones and lacks some. The sample holds over 95,000 clones; approximately 69% are singletons and the top ten take roughly 4.2%. Sample: PBMCs. The source is a woman in her thirties or forties in good health and CMV-seropositive. Each CDR3 is given with its conserved first and last residue. A D gene is named only where the DNA matches it firmly. Some rows mark clone size as missing; the rest say once, few, many or name a class of expanded clone.

j_call | d_call | v_call | clone_size | cdr3_nt | cdr3_aa
TRBJ1-1 | TRBD1 | TRBV19 | - | TGTGCCAGTAGTATGACAGGGCGAGCGTACAGGAACACTGAAGCTTTCTTT | CASSMTGRAYRNTEAFF
TRBJ2-7 | - | TRBV4-1 | - | TGCGCCAGCAGCCAAGAACAGGGCTACTACGAGCAGTACTTC | CASSQEQGYYEQYF
TRBJ1-1 | - | TRBV7-8 | once | TGTGCCAGCAGCCCTAAGACAGTCTCTGAAGCTTTCTTT | CASSPKTVSEAFF
TRBJ2-1 | - | TRBV28 | - | TGTGCCAGCAGTTTGGCCACCAATGAGCAGTTCTTC | CASSLATNEQFF
TRBJ2-2 | - | TRBV5-1 | once | TGCGCCAGCAGCGACAGCGGGGAGCTGTTTTTT | CASSDSGELFF
TRBJ2-1 | - | TRBV4-3 | - | TGCGCCAGCAGCCAAGTGGGGGGCTCCTACAATGAGCAGTTCTTC | CASSQVGGSYNEQFF
TRBJ2-5 | - | TRBV30 | - | - | CAWGSGTGVYF
TRBJ1-2 | - | TRBV19 | - | TGTGCCAGTAGGTTCCGGGACACCTATGGCTACACCTTC | CASRFRDTYGYTF
TRBJ2-2 | TRBD2 | TRBV7-2 | - | TGTGCCAGCAGTCACAGCGGGGGGGCCACCGGGGAGCTGTTTTTT | CASSHSGGATGELFF
TRBJ2-1 | TRBD2 | TRBV19 | once | TGTGCCATCAAGAGCGGGAGCCCCAATGAGCAGTTCTTC | CAIKSGSPNEQFF